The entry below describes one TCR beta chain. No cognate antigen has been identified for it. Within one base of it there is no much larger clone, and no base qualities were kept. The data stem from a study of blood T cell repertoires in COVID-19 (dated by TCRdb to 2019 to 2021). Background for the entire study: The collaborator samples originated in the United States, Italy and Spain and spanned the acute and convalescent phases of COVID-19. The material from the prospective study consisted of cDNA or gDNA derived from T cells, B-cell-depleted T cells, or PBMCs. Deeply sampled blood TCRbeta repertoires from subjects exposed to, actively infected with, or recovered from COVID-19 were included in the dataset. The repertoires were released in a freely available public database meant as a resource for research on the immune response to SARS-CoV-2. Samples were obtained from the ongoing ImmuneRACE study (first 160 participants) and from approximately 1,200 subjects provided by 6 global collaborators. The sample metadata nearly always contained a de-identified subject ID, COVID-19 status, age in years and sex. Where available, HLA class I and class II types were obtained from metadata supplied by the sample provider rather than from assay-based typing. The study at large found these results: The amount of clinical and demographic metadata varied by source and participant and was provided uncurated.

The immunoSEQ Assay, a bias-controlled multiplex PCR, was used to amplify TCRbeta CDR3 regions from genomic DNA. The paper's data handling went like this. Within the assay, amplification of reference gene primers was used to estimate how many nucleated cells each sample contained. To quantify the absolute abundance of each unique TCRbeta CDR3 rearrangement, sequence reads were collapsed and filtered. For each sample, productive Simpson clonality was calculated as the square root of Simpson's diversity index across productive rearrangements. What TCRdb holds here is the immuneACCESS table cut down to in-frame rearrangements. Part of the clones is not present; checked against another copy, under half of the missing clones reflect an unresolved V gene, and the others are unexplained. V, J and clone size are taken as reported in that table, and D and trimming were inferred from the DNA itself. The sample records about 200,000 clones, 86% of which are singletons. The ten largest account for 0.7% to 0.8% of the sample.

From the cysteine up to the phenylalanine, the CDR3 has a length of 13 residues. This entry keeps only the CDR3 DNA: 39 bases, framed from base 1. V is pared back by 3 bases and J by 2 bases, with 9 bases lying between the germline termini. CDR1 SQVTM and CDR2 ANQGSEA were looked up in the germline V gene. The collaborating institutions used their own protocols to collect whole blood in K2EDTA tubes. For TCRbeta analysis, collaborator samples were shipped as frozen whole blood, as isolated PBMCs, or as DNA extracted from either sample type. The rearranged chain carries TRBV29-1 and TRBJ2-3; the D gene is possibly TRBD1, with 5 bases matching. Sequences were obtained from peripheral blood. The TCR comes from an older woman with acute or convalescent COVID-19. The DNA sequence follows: TGCAGCGTTGACCTGGGGCCCACAGATACGCAGTATTTT. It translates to CSVDLGPTDTQYF.